This T cell receptor (beta chain) comes out of a study of PD-1 blockade in classical Hodgkin lymphoma. With respect to this clone: Antigen specificity is unknown.

TCRdb's table, derived via immunoSEQ multiplex PCR, lists solely in-frame clones and lacks some. This sample has around 93,000 clones; around 80% occur once, and the top ten carry 9.4%. The length of the CDR3 is 13 residues. V lost 1 base and J lost 9, with 11 bases in between. Germline values: CDR1 SGHRS, CDR2 YFSETQ. Study-wide results and caveats: Patients newly diagnosed and complete responders had comparable baseline diversity. When set against healthy donors, newly diagnosed patients were reported to show lower baseline TCR diversity.

Time point reported: cycle 4 day 1 (C4D1), after 6 weeks of nivolumab. Each patient relapsed following autologous stem cell transplantation, and prior brentuximab vedotin exposure differed. The sequences come from peripheral blood mononuclear cells (PBMCs), collected before the fourth cycle of nivolumab. V is TRBV5-1 and J is TRBJ2-1; D ambiguous. The clonotype originates from a human donor with classical Hodgkin lymphoma. The CDR3 DNA is TGCGCCAGCAGCTTGATAGGCGAGGTTGAGCAGTTCTTC. Residues: CASSLIGEVEQFF. Combining the CDR3 with reference TRBV5-1 and TRBJ2-1 gives the whole variable domain KAGVTQTPRYLIKTRGQQVTLSCSPISGHRSVSWYQQTPGQGLQFLFEYFSETQRNKGNFPGRFSGRQFSNSRSEMNVSTLELGDSALYLCASSLIGEVEQFFGPGTRLTVL.